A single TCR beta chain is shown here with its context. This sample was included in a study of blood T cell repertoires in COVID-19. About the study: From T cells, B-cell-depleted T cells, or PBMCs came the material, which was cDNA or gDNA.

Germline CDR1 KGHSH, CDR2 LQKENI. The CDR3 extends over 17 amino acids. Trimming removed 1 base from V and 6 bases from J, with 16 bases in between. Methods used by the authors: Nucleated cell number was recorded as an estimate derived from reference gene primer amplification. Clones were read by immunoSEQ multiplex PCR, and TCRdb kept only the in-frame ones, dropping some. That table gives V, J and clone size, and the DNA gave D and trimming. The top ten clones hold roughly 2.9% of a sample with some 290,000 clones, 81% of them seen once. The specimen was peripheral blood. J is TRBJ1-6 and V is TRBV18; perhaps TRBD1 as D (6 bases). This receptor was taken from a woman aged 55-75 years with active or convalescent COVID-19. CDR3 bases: TGTGCCAGCTCACCACAGAAGCCACAGGGTTTTAATTCACCCCTCCACTTT. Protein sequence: CASSPQKPQGFNSPLHF.